The 8 T cell receptor beta chains in this list originate from one sample, sequenced in a study of blood T cell repertoires in COVID-19. The data were produced by immunoSEQ multiplex PCR, yet TCRdb's version contains in-frame clones alone and is incomplete. The repertoire consists of some 490,000 clones, with approximately 83% occurring once and the leading ten covering approximately 3%. Sequencing was done on a sample of peripheral blood. These receptors were collected from a human donor in a cohort sampled during active COVID-19.

V is TRBV7-2 and J is TRBJ1-2; 8 nucleotides line up with TRBD1. V dropped 2 bases and J dropped 6; count of bases not matched to a gene: 8. The CDR3 contains 15 residues. Germline loops: CDR1 SGHTA, CDR2 FQGNSA. Written as DNA, the CDR3 is TGTGCCAGCAGCTTACGTCAGGGGGCAGGAGATGGCTACACCTTC. Translation: CASSLRQGAGDGYTF. Supplemented by reference TRBV7-2 and TRBJ1-2, the full variable domain reads GAGVSQSPSNKVTEKGKDVELRCDPISGHTALYWYRQSLGQGLEFLIYFQGNSAPDKSGLPSDRFSAERTGGSVSTLTIQRTQQEDSAVYLCASSLRQGAGDGYTFGSGTRLTVV.

This clone was counted once. V gene TRBV12-3 or TRBV12-4 combines with J gene TRBJ1-1; 8 bases are shared with TRBD1. There are 13 residues in the CDR3. Trimming removed 5 bases from V and 3 bases from J; junction bases left unmatched: 2. CDR3 DNA sequence: TGTGCCAGCAGTACGACAGGGGACACTGAAGCTTTCTTT. It is translated as CASSTTGDTEAFF.

The chain combines TRBV3-1 (or the pseudogene TRBV3-2) with TRBJ1-3, with D maybe TRBD1 (5 bases). V was pared by 2 bases and J by 1 base, with 6 bases between. Looked up from germline, CDR1 is LGHDT and CDR2 is YNNKEL (reference sequence). The CDR3 runs to 14 residues. This chain's CDR3 is CASSQRGSGNTIYF. The CDR3 nucleotides read TGTGCCAGCAGCCAAAGGGGTTCTGGAAACACCATATATTTT.

CDR3 protein: CASSLGPRLVGETQYF. In nucleotides, the CDR3 is TGTGCCAGCAGCTTAGGGCCTCGGCTAGTTGGAGAGACCCAGTACTTC. The rearrangement uses TRBV11-1 and TRBJ2-5; D is unclear. V was shortened by 1 base and J by 4 bases, with 16 bases between the two germline ends. The CDR3 covers 16 residues. CDR1 is SGHAT and CDR2 is FQDESV in the germline V gene (reference sequence).

In this sample, this clone turned up once. The gene calls are TRBV5-1 and TRBJ1-1; D gene ambiguous. V shed 7 bases and J shed 3 bases, with 13 bases lying between them. The CDR3 spans 13 residues. Germline CDR1 reads SGHRS; CDR2 reads YFSETQ. The CDR3: CASASSADTEAFF. In nucleotides, the CDR3 is TGCGCCAGCGCCTCCTCTGCGGACACTGAAGCTTTCTTT.

The CDR3 spells CASIEAWKRAKNIQYF. The CDR3, as DNA: TGTGCCAGCATCGAGGCCTGGAAACGAGCCAAAAACATTCAGTACTTC. The chain is built from TRBV5-8 and TRBJ2-4; no firm D call. This CDR3 has 16 residues. Deletions cut 6 bases from V and 0 bases from J, with 16 bases between. The germline CDR1 and CDR2 sequences are SGHTS and YDEGEE.

The V and J genes are TRBV25-1 and TRBJ2-1; D is possibly TRBD2 (6 bases). CDR3 length equals 13 residues. V was cut by 5 bases and J by 10 bases, with 15 bases left in between. Germline V gives CDR1 MGHDK, CDR2 SYGVNS. The CDR3 spells CASSPGDLKEQFF. In nucleotides, the CDR3 is TGTGCCAGCAGTCCGGGAGACCTAAAGGAGCAGTTCTTC. The variable domain in full, with the rest retrieved from reference TRBV25-1 and TRBJ2-1, is EADIYQTPRYLVIGTGKKITLECSQTMGHDKMYWYQQDPGMELHLIHYSYGVNSTEKGDLSSESTVSRIRTEHFPLTLESARPSHTSQYLCASSPGDLKEQFFGPGTRLTVL.

The rearrangement uses TRBV6-2 or TRBV6-3 and TRBJ2-1; 8 bases are a match to TRBD2. The CDR3 is 15 residues long. After removal of 4 bases from V and 5 bases from J, the junction contained 7 bases not matched to a gene. Germline assignment: CDR1 MNHEY and CDR2 SVGEGT. CDR3 sequence (DNA): TGTGCCAGCAGTTTAGCGGGATCGTTCAACAATGAGCAGTTCTTC. It codes for CASSLAGSFNNEQFF.